This T cell receptor beta chain was observed in a study of blood T cell repertoires in COVID-19 (dated by TCRdb to 2020 to 2022). Regarding the research as a whole: Samples covering the acute and convalescent phases of COVID-19 were provided by collaborators in the United States, Italy and Spain. Nearly every sample came with metadata listing a de-identified subject ID, COVID-19 status, age in years and sex. Where available, HLA class I and class II types were obtained from metadata supplied by the sample provider rather than from assay-based typing. The prospective study material was composed of cDNA or gDNA derived from T cells, B-cell-depleted T cells, or PBMCs. Samples came from the ongoing ImmuneRACE study (first 160 participants) plus 1,254 subjects from 6 global collaborators. Deeply sampled blood TCRbeta repertoires from subjects exposed to, actively infected with, or recovered from COVID-19 were included in the dataset. A freely available public database, intended as a resource for researchers studying the immune response to SARS-CoV-2, is where the repertoires were released.

General conclusions and limits of the study: How much clinical and demographic metadata was included differed by source and by participant, and the metadata was provided uncurated.

CDR1 and CDR2 were assigned from the germline V gene as SGHVS and FQNEAQ. V is reduced by 3 bases and J by 2 bases, leaving a spacing of 11 bases between them. The CDR3 spans 14 residues, from the cysteine through the phenylalanine. Of the read, only the CDR3 DNA is kept; its 42 bases are in frame from base 1. A word on this clone: The antigen it recognizes is unknown. There are no base qualities to consult, and no much larger clone falls within one base.

TCRbeta CDR3 regions were amplified from genomic DNA using the immunoSEQ Assay, a bias-controlled multiplex PCR. In the paper's pipeline: Within the assay, amplification of reference gene primers was used to estimate how many nucleated cells each sample contained. To quantify the absolute abundance of each unique TCRbeta CDR3 rearrangement, sequence reads were collapsed and filtered. For each sample, productive Simpson clonality was calculated by taking the square root of Simpson's diversity index across productive rearrangements. TCRdb took this table from immuneACCESS and kept in-frame rearrangements with V and J called. Such tables lack part of the clones; where checked against another copy, unresolved V genes explain under half of the gap, and the rest is unexplained. The V and J calls and the clone size are those of that table, but D and trimming were determined from the DNA. Across this sample there are about 73,000 clones, with about 91% seen only once. The ten largest make up approximately 8.9% of the sample.

Whole blood was collected in K2EDTA tubes by collaborating institutions according to the institutions' own protocols. Collaborator samples were shipped for TCRbeta analysis as frozen whole blood, isolated PBMCs, or DNA extracted from either sample type. The rearranged segments are TRBV7-8 and TRBJ2-7; the D gene is perhaps TRBD1, from 5 matching bases. This clonotype was sampled from an elderly man with acute or convalescent COVID-19. The sequenced material came from peripheral blood. The nucleotide sequence reads as follows: TGTGCCAGCAGCTTGATCAGGGTACCCTACGAGCAGTACTTC. Its protein is CASSLIRVPYEQYF.